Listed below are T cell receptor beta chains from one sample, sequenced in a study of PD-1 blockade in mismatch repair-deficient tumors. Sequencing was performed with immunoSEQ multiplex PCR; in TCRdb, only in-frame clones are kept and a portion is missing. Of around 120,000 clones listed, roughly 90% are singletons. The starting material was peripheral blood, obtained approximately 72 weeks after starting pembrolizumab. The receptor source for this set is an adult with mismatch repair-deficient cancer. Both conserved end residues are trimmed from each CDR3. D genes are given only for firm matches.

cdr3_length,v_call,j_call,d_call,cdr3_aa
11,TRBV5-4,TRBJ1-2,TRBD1,ASQKGGSYGYT
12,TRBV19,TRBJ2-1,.,ASSIDGRTVEQF
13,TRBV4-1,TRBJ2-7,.,ASSQGRAMAYEQY
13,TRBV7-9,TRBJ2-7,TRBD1,ASSRGTAKGYEQY
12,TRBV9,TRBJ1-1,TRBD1,ASSPRRGLTEAF
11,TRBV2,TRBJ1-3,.,ASTAESGNTIY
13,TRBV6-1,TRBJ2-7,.,ASRGGQKYLREQY
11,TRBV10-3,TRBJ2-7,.,AISEPLGGEQY
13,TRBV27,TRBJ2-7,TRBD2,ASSSIAGLSYEQY
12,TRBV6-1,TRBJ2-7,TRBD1,ASRPTGGSYEQY
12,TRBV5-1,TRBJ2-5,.,ASSLTGSQETQY
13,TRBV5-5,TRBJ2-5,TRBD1,ASSFNPGQGETQY
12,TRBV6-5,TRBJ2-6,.,ASRAASGANVLT
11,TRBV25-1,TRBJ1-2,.,ASTGGKSYGYT
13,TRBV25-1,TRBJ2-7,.,ASSEMELGTYEQY
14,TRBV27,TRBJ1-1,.,ASSWGGVQGNTEAF
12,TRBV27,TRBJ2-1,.,ASSLSSPYNEQF
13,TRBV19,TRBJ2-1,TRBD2,ASRLAGGPENEQF
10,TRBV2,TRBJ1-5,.,ASRDPYRPQH
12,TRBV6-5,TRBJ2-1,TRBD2,ASRGLAVLNEQF
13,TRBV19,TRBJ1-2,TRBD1,ASSPFLTGDYGYT
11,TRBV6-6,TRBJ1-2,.,ASSWGKSVGYT
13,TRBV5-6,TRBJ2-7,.,ASSRRWTETYEQY
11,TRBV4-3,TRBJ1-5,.,ASSRTEGQPQH
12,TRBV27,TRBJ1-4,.,ASSRKGWDEKLF
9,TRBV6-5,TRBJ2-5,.,ASSRGGAQY
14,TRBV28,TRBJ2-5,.,ASSLLGLGVGGTQY
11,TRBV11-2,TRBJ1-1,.,ASSLVGGSEAF
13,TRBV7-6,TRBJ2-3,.,ASSLAPSSTDTQY
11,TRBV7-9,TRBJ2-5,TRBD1,ASSSRQGETQY
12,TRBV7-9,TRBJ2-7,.,ASSPFGGAREQY